These 32 T cell receptor beta chains share one sample of origin, sequenced in a study of cytomegalovirus exposure and HLA in healthy donors. The PCR made use of 60 Vbeta and 13 Jbeta primers. Profiled with immunoSEQ multiplex PCR; TCRdb holds only in-frame clones, not every one. Among 60,000 to 75,000 clones listed, approximately 81% were seen once. Sequencing input: PBMCs. The receptors here all came from a woman aged 25 to 39 in good health and CMV-seropositive.

The rearrangement joins TRBV25-1 to TRBJ2-7; 7 bases fit TRBD1. The trim removed 5 bases at V and 6 bases at J, leaving 4 bases unmatched. Germline values: CDR1 MGHDK, CDR2 SYGVNS. This CDR3 is 12 amino acids long. The CDR3 DNA reads TGTGCCAGCAGTCCGACAGGGATCGAGCAGTACTTC. This encodes CASSPTGIEQYF.

The chain employs TRBV18 and TRBJ2-5; 11 bases map to TRBD2. There are 14 residues in the CDR3. Germline CDR1 reads KGHSH; CDR2 reads LQKENI. The J segment lost 3 bases and the V segment lost 5 bases, leaving 2 bases of the junction unmatched. CDR3 in DNA: TGTGCCAGCTCAGTGGGACTAGCGGAAGAGACCCAGTACTTC. It codes for CASSVGLAEETQYF.

This chain joins TRBV4-2 and TRBJ1-5; 8 bases match TRBD1. This CDR3 region has 15 residues. Germline loops: CDR1 LGHNA, CDR2 YNFKEQ. V trimming: 4 bases; J trimming: 2 bases; junction bases outside the gene matches: 4. The CDR3 DNA reads TGTGCCAGCAGCCCCTCGGGACAGGGCAATCAGCCCCAGCATTTT. Protein: CASSPSGQGNQPQHF.

This chain joins TRBV28 and TRBJ1-1, with D uncertain. V was shortened by 8 bases and J by 7 bases, with 8 bases between the two germline ends. Germline assignment: CDR1 MDHEN and CDR2 SYDVKM. The CDR3 is 10 amino acids. The CDR3 protein is CASGLIEAFF. The DNA for the CDR3 is TGTGCCAGCGGACTGATTGAAGCTTTCTTT. Drawing the rest from reference TRBV28 and TRBJ1-1, the complete variable domain is DVKVTQSSRYLVKRTGEKVFLECVQDMDHENMFWYRQDPGLGLRLIYFSYDVKMKEKGDIPEGYSVSREKKERFSLILESASTNQTSMYLCASGLIEAFFGQGTRLTVV.

The chain carries TRBV2 and TRBJ2-1; D is unresolved. Germline V gene data show CDR1 as SNHLY and CDR2 as FYNNEI. The CDR3 runs to 12 residues. Between the trimmed V and J ends, which lost 6 bases and 7 bases, there was a span of 10 bases. The CDR3 DNA reads TGTGCCAGCAGGCTTCAGAGGAATGAGCAGTTCTTC. Residues: CASRLQRNEQFF.

V is TRBV19 and J is TRBJ1-5; D gene unclear. V gave up 1 base and J gave up 9 bases, with 10 bases separating them. CDR1 and CDR2 (germline): LNHDA, SQIVND (reference sequence). The CDR3 length is 13 residues. The CDR3 is CASSIVQVTPQHF. DNA for the CDR3: TGTGCCAGTAGTATAGTGCAGGTCACGCCCCAGCATTTT.

The chain links TRBV2 to TRBJ2-1; tentatively, D is TRBD2 (5 bases). Trimming took off 8 bases at V and 1 base at J, with 9 bases between the two ends. In germline, CDR1 is SNHLY, CDR2 FYNNEI. This CDR3 has 13 residues. CDR3 coding DNA: TGTGCCAGCTCTGGGGAGTCCTACAATGAGCAGTTCTTC. This translates into CASSGESYNEQFF.

This clone was picked up one time. V usage is TRBV7-9 and J usage is TRBJ2-1; 7 nucleotides match TRBD2. This CDR3 spans 15 amino acids. The junction had 8 bases not matched to a gene; V was cut back by 1 base and J by 8 bases. CDR1 is SEHNR, CDR2 FQNEAQ, per germline (reference sequence). As DNA, the CDR3 is TGTGCCAGCAGCTTAGTCGGGACTACGCAGGATGAGCAGTTCTTC. It yields the protein CASSLVGTTQDEQFF.

This chain links TRBV9 with TRBJ1-2; 8 nucleotides agree with TRBD1. This CDR3 has 15 residues. V was pared by 4 bases and J by 8 bases, with 13 bases of the junction left unmatched. Germline CDR1 and CDR2: SGDLS and YYNGEE. The CDR3 is CASSPPTGEAVGYTF. CDR3 sequence (DNA): TGTGCCAGCAGCCCTCCGACAGGGGAAGCTGTGGGCTACACCTTC.

As DNA, the CDR3 is TGTGCCAGCAGCTTAGCGGGCGGGGTGTACAATGAGCAGTTCTTC. This translates into CASSLAGGVYNEQFF. The rearrangement links TRBV7-8 to TRBJ2-1; possibly TRBD2 for D (6 bases). V lost 0 bases and J lost 4, with 10 bases in between. CDR1 is SGHVS and CDR2 is FQNEAQ in the germline V gene. CDR3 size: 15 residues.

The rearrangement joins TRBV28 to TRBJ1-1; D perhaps matches TRBD1 (5 bases). Germline V gives CDR1 MDHEN, CDR2 SYDVKM. V was shortened by 5 bases and J by 6 bases, with 19 bases between the two germline ends. The CDR3 runs to 15 residues. This chain's CDR3 is CASSLRGSGRAEAFF. The CDR3 DNA reads TGTGCCAGCAGTCTCCGGGGGTCGGGAAGGGCTGAAGCTTTCTTT. The full variable domain, with the rest looked up from reference TRBV28 and TRBJ1-1, is DVKVTQSSRYLVKRTGEKVFLECVQDMDHENMFWYRQDPGLGLRLIYFSYDVKMKEKGDIPEGYSVSREKKERFSLILESASTNQTSMYLCASSLRGSGRAEAFFGQGTRLTVV.

The gene calls are TRBV29-1 and TRBJ1-1; D is unclear. This CDR3 contains 12 residues. Trimming removed 4 bases at V and 5 bases at J, with 11 bases between. In germline, CDR1 is SQVTM, CDR2 ANQGSEA. The CDR3 region has the DNA TGCAGCGTTGCCCAGGTTGGAACTGAAGCTTTCTTT. Amino acids: CSVAQVGTEAFF.

This chain uses TRBV6-5 with TRBJ2-7, with D hard to call. Per the germline V gene, CDR1 is MNHEY and CDR2 is SVGAGI. The CDR3 consists of 12 residues. Trimming cost V 11 bases and J 3 bases, with 14 bases left between them. CDR3 loop: CAASRGGYEQYF. The CDR3 DNA sequence: TGTGCCGCCAGCCGCGGCGGCTACGAGCAGTACTTC.

This chain uses TRBV28 with TRBJ2-7, with TRBD1 identical over 8 bases. Germline V gives CDR1 MDHEN, CDR2 SYDVKM. The CDR3 sequence is 13 residues long. The V gene end was trimmed by 9 bases and the J gene end by 4 bases; junction bases not matched to a gene: 8. The CDR3 reads CASQGAEGYEQYF. The CDR3 DNA follows: TGTGCCAGTCAGGGGGCTGAGGGATACGAGCAGTACTTC.

The chain uses TRBV7-9 and TRBJ2-7; 7 nucleotides align to TRBD1. J was trimmed by 1 base and V by 4 bases; bases with no gene match: 4. The germline CDR1 and CDR2 sequences are SEHNR and FQNEAQ (reference sequence). CDR3 length equals 14 residues. The CDR3 sequence is CASSSPQGSYEQYF. The CDR3 DNA reads TGTGCCAGCAGCTCCCCACAGGGGTCCTACGAGCAGTACTTC.

This clone occurred a few times. Written as DNA, the CDR3 is TGTGCCTGGACGACTTTCAATGAGCAGTTCTTC. It is translated as CAWTTFNEQFF. V and J are TRBV30 and TRBJ2-1; D call uncertain. This CDR3 comprises 11 residues. Trimming took 4 bases from V and 6 from J, leaving 7 bases between them. CDR1 is GTSNPN and CDR2 is SVGIG in the germline V gene (reference sequence).

The chain links TRBV30 to TRBJ2-7, with D possibly TRBD2 on 5 matching bases. The V gene lost 1 base and the J gene lost 7 bases, with 8 bases spanning the gap. Germline V gene data show CDR1 as GTSNPN and CDR2 as SVGIG (reference sequence). The CDR3 is made up of 11 amino acids. The CDR3 spells CAWSDRGEQYF. The CDR3 nucleotides are TGTGCCTGGAGTGACAGAGGGGAGCAGTACTTC. The full variable domain, completed using reference TRBV30 and TRBJ2-7, is SQTIHQWPATLVQPVGSPLSLECTVEGTSNPNLYWYRQAAGRGLQLLFYSVGIGQISSEVPQNLSASRPQDRQFILSSKKLLLSDSGFYLCAWSDRGEQYFGPGTRLTVT.

This rearrangement joins TRBV29-1 to TRBJ1-4; TRBD1 matches at 7 bases. Germline V gene lookup returns CDR1 SQVTM and CDR2 ANQGSEA. The CDR3 spans 11 residues. The junction had 4 bases not matched to a gene; V was cut back by 5 bases and J by 10 bases. In DNA, the CDR3 is TGCAGCGTTCGGGCAGGGGGAAAACTGTTTTTT. Translated: CSVRAGGKLFF. The full variable domain, with the rest looked up from reference TRBV29-1 and TRBJ1-4, is SAVISQKPSRDICQRGTSLTIQCQVDSQVTMMFWYRQQPGQSLTLIATANQGSEATYESGFVIDKFPISRPNLTFSTLTVSNMSPEDSSIYLCSVRAGGKLFFGSGTQLSVL.

Concerning this clone itself: Compared with germline, one end of the junction differs, possibly owing to a read error. V is TRBV25-1 and J is TRBJ2-7, with a tentative D call TRBD2 (5 bases). This CDR3 region has 14 residues. Germline assignment: CDR1 MGHDK and CDR2 SYGVNS. As DNA, the CDR3 is TGTGCCAGCAGTGAGGACTGGACCTCCTCCGAGCAGTACTTC. Residues: CASSEDWTSSEQYF.

The CDR3: CASRMTSGFFQETQYF. The CDR3, as DNA: TGTGCCAGCAGGATGACTAGCGGGTTCTTTCAAGAGACCCAGTACTTC. The gene calls are TRBV25-1 and TRBJ2-5; TRBD2 agrees at 10 bases. Germline assignment: CDR1 MGHDK and CDR2 SYGVNS. The CDR3 is made up of 16 amino acids. After removal of 6 bases from V and 2 bases from J, the junction contained 9 bases not matched to a gene.

This clone showed up just once. The chain uses TRBV5-1 and TRBJ2-2, with 12 bases fitting TRBD1. This CDR3 is 16 amino acids long. V lost 0 bases to trimming and J lost 8 bases; unmatched junction nucleotides: 5. Per germline, CDR1 SGHRS and CDR2 YFSETQ. CDR3 nucleotide sequence: TGCGCCAGCAGCTTGGACCCGGGACAGGGGGCTGGGGAGCTGTTTTTT. It is translated as CASSLDPGQGAGELFF.

The rearrangement joins TRBV15 to TRBJ1-5; 7 bases map to TRBD1. V lost 0 bases and J lost 2; bases outside the gene matches: 10. Germline V gene data show CDR1 as LNHNV and CDR2 as YYDKDF (reference sequence). The CDR3 contains 18 residues. The CDR3 loop reads CATSRDLRSGQGNQPQHF. The CDR3, as DNA: TGTGCCACCAGCAGAGATTTGAGGTCCGGACAGGGCAATCAGCCCCAGCATTTT.

The chain has TRBV6-8 and TRBJ2-3; 13 bases line up with TRBD2. CDR1 is MNHGY, CDR2 SAAAGT, per germline. Trimming removed 1 base from V and 2 bases from J; junction bases left unmatched: 18. This CDR3 comprises 22 residues. CDR3 region: CASSYWMRDRGLAGWPTDTQYF. The CDR3 DNA reads as TGTGCCAGCAGTTACTGGATGCGTGACAGGGGACTAGCGGGATGGCCCACAGATACGCAGTATTTT.

CDR3 sequence (DNA): TGTGCCAGCAGACGGGGAAACACCATATATTTT. This sequence encodes CASRRGNTIYF. The genes are TRBV5-8 and TRBJ1-3; no clear D. CDR3 length: 11 residues. The germline gives CDR1 SGHTS, CDR2 YDEGEE. The ends were cut back, 5 bases at V and 4 bases at J, with 4 bases in the middle. The entire variable domain, with the rest obtained from reference TRBV5-8 and TRBJ1-3, is as follows: EAGVTQSPTHLIKTRGQQATLRCSPISGHTSVYWYQQALGLGLQFLLWYDEGEERNRGNFPPRFSGRQFPNYSSELNVNALELEDSALYLCASRRGNTIYFGEGSWLTVV.

The chain recombines TRBV15 with TRBJ1-3; 10 bases align to TRBD1. CDR3 size: 15 residues. Trimming took 4 bases from V and 4 from J; bases not matched to a gene: 4. Germline CDR1 is LNHNV and CDR2 is YYDKDF (reference sequence). The CDR3 loop reads CATSTDRGQGNTIYF. Here the CDR3 DNA reads TGTGCCACCAGCACCGACAGGGGGCAGGGAAACACCATATATTTT.

V usage is TRBV6-1 and J usage is TRBJ2-3; 12 positions match TRBD1. The CDR3 sequence is 15 residues long. Trimming removed 6 bases from V and 5 bases from J; junction bases left unmatched: 6. Germline-derived CDR1 and CDR2 are MNHNS and SASEGT. CDR3 in DNA: TGTGCCAGCAGGGGACAGGGGGCCGGGGGAGATACGCAGTATTTT. Translating gives CASRGQGAGGDTQYF.

The V gene is TRBV9, the J gene TRBJ2-7; D may be TRBD2 (6 bases). CDR1 and CDR2 from the germline V gene are SGDLS and YYNGEE. The V end lost 0 bases, the J end lost 6 bases, and 16 bases lay between the germline ends. The CDR3 extends over 15 amino acids. CDR3 loop: CASSVVGGLGSEQYF. CDR3 sequence (DNA): TGTGCCAGCAGCGTAGTGGGAGGATTGGGAAGCGAGCAGTACTTC.

The J gene is TRBJ2-3, the V gene TRBV19; 11 nucleotides line up with TRBD2. With V trimmed by 4 bases and J by 7 bases, 4 bases remained unmatched. The CDR3 spans 14 residues. The germline V gene has CDR1 LNHDA and CDR2 SQIVND (reference sequence). Here the CDR3 reads CASSSLAGGNTQYF. The CDR3 DNA is TGTGCCAGTAGTAGTTTAGCGGGAGGGAATACGCAGTATTTT.

This clone was seen more than once but under ten times. This specimen includes other DNA sequences encoding the same CDR3. In nucleotides, the CDR3 is TGCGCCAGCAGCCAAGTAAGTTTACTAGTTTCTTACAATGAGCAGTTCTTC. Translated: CASSQVSLLVSYNEQFF. This rearrangement joins TRBV4-1 to TRBJ2-1; possible D gene TRBD2, 5 bases. Germline V gene data show CDR1 as MGHRA and CDR2 as YSYEKL. Deletions cut 1 base from V and 4 bases from J, with 17 bases between. This CDR3 has 17 amino acids.

The chain carries TRBV30 and TRBJ2-2, with TRBD2 as a possible D gene (5 bases). The V end was cut by 2 bases, the J end by 5 bases, with 12 bases between. Germline assignment: CDR1 GTSNPN and CDR2 SVGIG (reference sequence). The CDR3 sequence is 14 residues long. Written as DNA, the CDR3 is TGTGCCTGGAGTAACGGACGGACTACCGGGGAGCTGTTTTTT. Translating gives CAWSNGRTTGELFF.

J is TRBJ1-5 and V is TRBV30; no reliable D call. V dropped 2 bases and J dropped 0 bases, with 5 bases sitting between them. The CDR3 contains 13 residues. CDR1 and CDR2 from the germline V gene are GTSNPN and SVGIG (reference sequence). CDR3 region: CAWSSYSNQPQHF. For the CDR3, the DNA is TGTGCCTGGAGTTCCTATAGCAATCAGCCCCAGCATTTT.

The gene calls are TRBV29-1 and TRBJ2-2; the match to TRBD2 covers 10 bases. This CDR3 comprises 15 residues. From germline, CDR1 is SQVTM and CDR2 ANQGSEA. V shed 7 bases and J 2 bases; nucleotides not matched to a gene: 7. The CDR3 here is CSARTSGGNTGELFF. The CDR3 bases are TGCAGCGCCCGGACTAGCGGAGGAAACACCGGGGAGCTGTTTTTT.